The clone carrying this T cell receptor (beta chain) was counted ten times or more. This entry belongs to a study of T cells in Graves' hyperthyroidism and ophthalmopathy. Using 10 ml of fresh peripheral blood, PBMCs were prepared. Trimming left V 3 bases short and J 6 bases short, with 9 bases between. CDR3 size: 13 residues. Germline assignment: CDR1 MNHEY and CDR2 SMNVEV (reference sequence). What was amplified from RNA transcripts were TCR beta CDR3 regions. The primer set for the first-round RT-PCR of the TCR CDR3 was HTBI. TCRdb re-called the multiplex PCR reads through MiXCR, storing one row per CDR3 protein. The sample has some 460,000 distinct CDR3 sequences, approximately 15% seen once.

The chain recombines TRBV27 with TRBJ2-1, with D perhaps TRBD2 (6 bases). The sample taken for sequencing was blood. The origin of this receptor is a woman aged 18-30 years with Graves' hyperthyroidism. The CDR3 coding sequence is TGTGCCAGCAGTTTCTTAGCGGCCAATGAGCAGTTCTTC. Its protein is CASSFLAANEQFF.